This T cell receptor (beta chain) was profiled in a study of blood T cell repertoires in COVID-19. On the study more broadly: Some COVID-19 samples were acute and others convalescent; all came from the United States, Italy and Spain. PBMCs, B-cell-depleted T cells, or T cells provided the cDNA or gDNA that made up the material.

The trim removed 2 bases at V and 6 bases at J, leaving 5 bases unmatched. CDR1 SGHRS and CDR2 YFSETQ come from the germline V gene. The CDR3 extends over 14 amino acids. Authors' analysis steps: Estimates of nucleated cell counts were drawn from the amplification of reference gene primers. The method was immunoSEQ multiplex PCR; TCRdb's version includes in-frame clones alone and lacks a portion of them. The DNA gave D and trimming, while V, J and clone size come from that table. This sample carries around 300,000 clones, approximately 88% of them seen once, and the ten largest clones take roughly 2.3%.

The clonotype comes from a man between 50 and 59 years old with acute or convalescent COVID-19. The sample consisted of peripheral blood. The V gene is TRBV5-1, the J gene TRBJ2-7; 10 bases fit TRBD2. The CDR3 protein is CASSFLAGVREQYF. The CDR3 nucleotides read TGCGCCAGCAGCTTCCTAGCGGGGGTTCGCGAGCAGTACTTC. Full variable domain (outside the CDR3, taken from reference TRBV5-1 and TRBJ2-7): KAGVTQTPRYLIKTRGQQVTLSCSPISGHRSVSWYQQTPGQGLQFLFEYFSETQRNKGNFPGRFSGRQFSNSRSEMNVSTLELGDSALYLCASSFLAGVREQYFGPGTRLTVT.